The 16 T cell receptor beta chains given below trace back to one sample, sequenced in a study of shared clonotypes between healthy human individuals. Assay used: immunoSEQ multiplex PCR; TCRdb lists only in-frame clones, some missing. The sample lists around 2.3 million clones; under 97% were seen once. What was sequenced was naive CD4+ T cells sorted from blood. Subset specified: CD45RA+ positively selected. These TCRs come from a man aged 18 to 29 in good health.

On this clone: The sample carries other DNA sequences with the same CDR3. CDR3 DNA: TGTGCCAGCAGTTTGGAAGGGCAGCCCCAGCATTTT. The encoded protein is CASSLEGQPQHF. The chain carries TRBV28 and TRBJ1-5; D ambiguous. V was clipped by 3 bases and J by 7 bases, with 7 bases between them. CDR1 and CDR2 (germline): MDHEN, SYDVKM. The CDR3 covers 12 residues.

The chain links TRBV25-1 to TRBJ1-2, with D possibly being TRBD1 (5 bases). Germline-derived CDR1 and CDR2 are MGHDK and SYGVNS. V was pared by 4 bases and J by 0 bases, with 9 bases between. The CDR3 runs to 14 residues. CDR3 DNA: TGTGCCAGCAGTGGGGACGGAGCTAACTATGGCTACACCTTC. Its translation: CASSGDGANYGYTF.

This rearrangement joins TRBV19 to TRBJ2-1; D is undetermined. The germline CDR1 and CDR2 sequences are LNHDA and SQIVND (reference sequence). V dropped 0 bases and J dropped 12 bases, with 9 bases sitting between them. The CDR3 loop spans 12 amino acids. The CDR3 coding sequence is TGTGCCAGTAGTATAGAGGTGCCAGGGCAGTTCTTC. It specifies CASSIEVPGQFF.

The chain has TRBV29-1 and TRBJ2-7, with D perhaps TRBD1 (6 bases). CDR3 size: 12 residues. Looked up from germline, CDR1 is SQVTM and CDR2 is ANQGSEA. The V gene lost 6 bases and the J gene lost 4 bases, with 13 bases spanning the gap. The CDR3 DNA is TGCAGCGTGAGGACAGCCCTTTACGAGCAGTACTTC. Encoded protein: CSVRTALYEQYF.

Comment on this clone: This sample includes further DNA sequences coding for the same CDR3. The chain is built from TRBV5-1 and TRBJ2-2, with 7 nucleotides matching TRBD1. J gave up 1 base and V 7 bases, and 4 bases lay outside the gene matches. The CDR3 is made up of 14 amino acids. Germline CDR1 is SGHRS and CDR2 is YFSETQ. The CDR3 DNA follows: TGCGCCAGCTCCTGGACAGGGAACACCGGGGAGCTGTTTTTT. Translating gives CASSWTGNTGELFF. The variable domain in full, completed from reference TRBV5-1 and TRBJ2-2, reads KAGVTQTPRYLIKTRGQQVTLSCSPISGHRSVSWYQQTPGQGLQFLFEYFSETQRNKGNFPGRFSGRQFSNSRSEMNVSTLELGDSALYLCASSWTGNTGELFFGEGSRLTVL.

This clone occurred once. The chain joins TRBV7-2 to TRBJ2-7; 7 bases agree with TRBD2. Unmatched junction bases numbered 4, after V lost 1 base and J lost 7 bases. The CDR3 consists of 13 residues. Looked up from germline, CDR1 is SGHTA and CDR2 is FQGNSA. As DNA, the CDR3 is TGTGCCAGCAGCTTAGATAGAGCGGGGGAGCAGTACTTC. Its translation is CASSLDRAGEQYF.

This clone was observed a single time. The chain joins TRBV6-5 to TRBJ1-1, with 7 bases matching TRBD1. The junction had 6 bases not matched to a gene; V was cut back by 1 base and J by 4 bases. Germline CDR1 MNHEY, CDR2 SVGAGI. This CDR3 is built from 15 residues. The CDR3 spells CASSYLFRGSTEAFF. The CDR3 DNA is TGTGCCAGCAGTTACTTATTCAGGGGGAGCACTGAAGCTTTCTTT.

The V call is TRBV6-1, the J call TRBJ2-6; 7 bases are shared with TRBD1. Trimming at V came to 4 bases and at J to 3 bases, leaving 18 bases not matched to a gene. This CDR3 contains 20 residues. Germline values: CDR1 MNHNS, CDR2 SASEGT. The CDR3 is CASSGKTGTVIQSGANVLTF. The CDR3 DNA reads as TGTGCCAGCAGTGGCAAGACCGGGACAGTAATCCAAAGTGGGGCCAACGTCCTGACTTTC.

V usage is TRBV5-1 and J usage is TRBJ1-2, with 10 nucleotides matching TRBD1. Germline CDR1 is SGHRS and CDR2 is YFSETQ. V dropped 4 bases and J dropped 6; count of bases not matched to a gene: 9. The CDR3 is made up of 15 amino acids. The CDR3 sequence: CASSQGQGTFDGYTF. The CDR3, as DNA: TGCGCCAGCAGCCAGGGACAGGGGACTTTTGATGGCTACACCTTC. Using reference TRBV5-1 and TRBJ1-2 for the parts outside the CDR3, the full variable domain is KAGVTQTPRYLIKTRGQQVTLSCSPISGHRSVSWYQQTPGQGLQFLFEYFSETQRNKGNFPGRFSGRQFSNSRSEMNVSTLELGDSALYLCASSQGQGTFDGYTFGSGTRLTVV.

The CDR3 DNA reads TGTGCCAGCAGCTTAGAATGGGGGCTGGAGACCCAGTACTTC. As protein: CASSLEWGLETQYF. This chain links TRBV7-2 with TRBJ2-5; possible D gene TRBD1, 6 bases. Germline CDR1 SGHTA, CDR2 FQGNSA. This CDR3 is built from 14 residues. V was trimmed by 1 base and J by 5 bases, leaving 11 bases between them. Supplemented by reference TRBV7-2 and TRBJ2-5, the full variable domain reads GAGVSQSPSNKVTEKGKDVELRCDPISGHTALYWYRQSLGQGLEFLIYFQGNSAPDKSGLPSDRFSAERTGGSVSTLTIQRTQQEDSAVYLCASSLEWGLETQYFGPGTRLLVL.

The chain has TRBV4-3 and TRBJ1-6, with D uncertain. Germline V gene lookup returns CDR1 LGHNA and CDR2 YSLEER. CDR3 length equals 15 residues. Trimming cost V 0 bases and J 6 bases, with 9 bases left between them. The CDR3: CASSQESDTNSPLHF. CDR3 in DNA: TGCGCCAGCAGCCAAGAATCTGACACTAATTCACCCCTCCACTTT.

V and J are TRBV29-1 and TRBJ1-4, with a possible D match to TRBD1 (5 bases). This CDR3 is 13 amino acids long. CDR1 and CDR2 from the germline V gene are SQVTM and ANQGSEA. Trimming took 7 bases from V and 5 from J, leaving 14 bases between them. The CDR3 spells CSAGGRLNEKLFF. As DNA, the CDR3 is TGCAGCGCGGGGGGGAGGTTAAATGAAAAACTGTTTTTT.

The chain has TRBV28 and TRBJ2-1; TRBD2 matches 8 bases. The length of the CDR3 is 16 residues. CDR1 is MDHEN, CDR2 SYDVKM, per germline. The V gene end was trimmed by 6 bases and the J gene end by 0 bases; junction bases not matched to a gene: 7. The CDR3 reads CASSPRGGSSYNEQFF. The CDR3 region has the DNA TGTGCCAGCAGCCCTCGCGGGGGGAGCTCCTACAATGAGCAGTTCTTC.

The chain employs TRBV5-6 and TRBJ2-5; unclear D gene. CDR3 length equals 12 residues. Germline V gene sequence: CDR1 SGHDT, CDR2 YYEEEE. Trimming took off 5 bases at V and 3 bases at J, with 8 bases between the two ends. The CDR3 nucleotides read TGTGCCAGCAGTTTCCGTGAAGAGACCCAGTACTTC. This sequence encodes CASSFREETQYF. The full variable domain, with the rest looked up from reference TRBV5-6 and TRBJ2-5, is DAGVTQSPTHLIKTRGQQVTLRCSPKSGHDTVSWYQQALGQGPQFIFQYYEEEERQRGNFPDRFSGHQFPNYSSELNVNALLLGDSALYLCASSFREETQYFGPGTRLLVL.

The chain uses TRBV7-9 and TRBJ2-5, with D unclear. The germline gives CDR1 SEHNR, CDR2 FQNEAQ (reference sequence). V shed 2 bases and J shed 7 bases, with 11 bases lying between them. The CDR3 is 13 residues long. As DNA, the CDR3 is TGTGCCAGCAGCTTACTTCCCACGGGGACCCAGTACTTC. Amino acid sequence: CASSLLPTGTQYF.

As concerns this clone: Within the sample, other DNA sequences also encode this same CDR3. V usage is TRBV5-4 and J usage is TRBJ1-2, with 7 bases aligning to TRBD1. Germline CDR1 and CDR2: SGHNT and YYREEE (reference sequence). V dropped 0 bases and J dropped 6; count of bases not matched to a gene: 2. The CDR3 is made up of 13 amino acids. CDR3 in DNA: TGTGCCAGCAGCTTGGTCGGGACAGATGGCTACACCTTC. Residues: CASSLVGTDGYTF.